Reported below is one TCR beta chain. Its antigen specificity is not known. No base qualities exist here, and no much larger clone lies one base off it. The immunoSEQ Assay, a bias-controlled multiplex PCR, was used to amplify TCRbeta CDR3 regions from genomic DNA. In the source study's methods: The number of nucleated cells in each sample was estimated by amplification of reference gene primers within the assay. Sequence reads were collapsed and filtered to measure the absolute abundance of every unique TCRbeta CDR3 rearrangement. Productive Simpson clonality was computed per sample as the square root of Simpson's diversity index over productive rearrangements. Entries here come from immuneACCESS through TCRdb and include only in-frame sequences with V and J called. Some clones fail to appear in such tables; in the studies checked, an unresolved V gene covers under half of the shortfall, and the cause of the remainder is unknown. The V and J calls and clone size come from that table; D and trimming were worked out from the DNA. A total of about 80,000 clones appear in this sample, 82% of them only once. Clones ranked in the top ten supply around 12% of the sample.

This record belongs to a study of blood T cell repertoires in COVID-19 (TCRdb year 2020). Looking at the study overall: Samples from collaborators originated in the United States, Italy and Spain and spanned both the acute and convalescent phases of COVID-19. Deeply sampled blood TCRbeta repertoires from subjects exposed to, actively infected with, or recovered from COVID-19 were included in the dataset. Where HLA class I and class II types were available, the types were taken from metadata supplied by the sample provider, not from assay-based typing. The samples were drawn from two sources: the first 160 participants of the ongoing ImmuneRACE study, and some 1,300 subjects contributed by 6 global collaborators. The prospective study material was composed of cDNA or gDNA derived from T cells, B-cell-depleted T cells, or PBMCs. A de-identified subject ID, COVID-19 status, age in years and sex were almost always included in the sample metadata. The repertoires were released in a freely available public database meant as a resource for research on the immune response to SARS-CoV-2.

Points the paper makes about the study in general: The quantity of clinical and demographic metadata differed by source and by participant and was supplied without curation.

Each collaborating institution followed its own protocols to collect whole blood in K2EDTA tubes. For TCRbeta analysis, collaborators shipped samples in one of three forms: frozen whole blood, isolated PBMCs, or DNA extracted from either of those sample types. The TCR originated in a man older than 75 with acute or convalescent COVID-19. The sequenced material came from peripheral blood.

The CDR3 has the sequence CASSSGQGRGFGEQYF. The nucleotides are TGTGCCAGCAGCTCCGGACAGGGACGGGGTTTCGGCGAGCAGTACTTC. The chain is assembled from TRBV7-3 and TRBJ2-7; TRBD1 fits 8 bases in the junction. Counted from cysteine to phenylalanine, this CDR3 has 16 amino acids. This entry keeps only the CDR3 DNA: 48 bases, framed from base 1. For CDR1 and CDR2, the germline V gene lists SGHTA and FQGTGA. V lost 4 bases and J lost 6 bases, and the count of bases not matched to a germline gene is 14.